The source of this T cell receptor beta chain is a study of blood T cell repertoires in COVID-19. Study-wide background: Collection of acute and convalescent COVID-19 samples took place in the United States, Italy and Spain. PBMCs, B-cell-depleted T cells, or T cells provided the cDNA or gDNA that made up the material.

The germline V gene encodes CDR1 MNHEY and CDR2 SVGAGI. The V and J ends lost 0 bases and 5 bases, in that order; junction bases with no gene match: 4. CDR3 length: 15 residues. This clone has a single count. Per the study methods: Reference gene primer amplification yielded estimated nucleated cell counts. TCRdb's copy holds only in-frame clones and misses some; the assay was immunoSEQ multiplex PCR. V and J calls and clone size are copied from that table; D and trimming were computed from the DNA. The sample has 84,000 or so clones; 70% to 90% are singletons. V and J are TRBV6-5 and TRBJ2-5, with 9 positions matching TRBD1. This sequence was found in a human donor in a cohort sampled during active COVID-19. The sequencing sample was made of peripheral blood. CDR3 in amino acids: CASSYSNRGRETQYF. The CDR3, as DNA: TGTGCCAGCAGTTACTCCAACAGGGGGCGGGAGACCCAGTACTTC.